This T cell receptor beta chain comes out of a study of neurological immune-mediated disorders. The study's findings and limits: Phylogenetic grouping assigned the repertoires of 18 of 34 multiple sclerosis patients to a single related-CDR3 cluster, which may represent a signature.

There are 16 residues in the CDR3. Trimming cost V 5 bases and J 1 base; bases outside gene matches: 7. Germline V gene sequence: CDR1 PRHDT, CDR2 FYEKMQ (reference sequence). By 5'RACE with 10-nucleotide random UMIs, the cDNA was made. Each CDR3 protein is one row after TCRdb ran MiXCR on the 5' RACE reads. The table records roughly 60,000 distinct CDR3 sequences, 3.5% of them present only once. This clonotype was counted many times. The antigen is undetermined. The chain employs TRBV13 and TRBJ2-5; 10 positions match TRBD1. The specimen was PBMCs. The sequence was collected from a woman in her twenties or thirties with multiple sclerosis. CDR3: CASSPEDRGPQETQYF. The CDR3 DNA is TGTGCCAGCAGCCCCGAAGACAGGGGGCCCCAAGAGACCCAGTACTTC.